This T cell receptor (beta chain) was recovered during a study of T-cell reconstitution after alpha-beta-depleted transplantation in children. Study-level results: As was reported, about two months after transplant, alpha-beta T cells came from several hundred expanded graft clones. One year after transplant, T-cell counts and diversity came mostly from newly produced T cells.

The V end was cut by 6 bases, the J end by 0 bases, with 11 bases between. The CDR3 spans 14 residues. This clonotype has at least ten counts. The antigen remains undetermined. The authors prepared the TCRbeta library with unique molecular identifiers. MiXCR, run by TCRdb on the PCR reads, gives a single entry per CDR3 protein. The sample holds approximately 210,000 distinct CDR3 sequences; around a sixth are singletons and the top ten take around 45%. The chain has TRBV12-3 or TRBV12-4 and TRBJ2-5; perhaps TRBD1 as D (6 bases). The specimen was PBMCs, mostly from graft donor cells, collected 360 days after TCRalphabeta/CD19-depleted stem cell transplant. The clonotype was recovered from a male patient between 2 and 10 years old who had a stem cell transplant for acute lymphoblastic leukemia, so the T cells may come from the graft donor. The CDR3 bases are TGTGCCAGCAGACGTGGGACATACCAAGAGACCCAGTACTTC. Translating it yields CASRRGTYQETQYF.